The 8 T cell receptor beta chains below come from one sample, sequenced in a study of long-term antiretroviral therapy in people with HIV. Samples were assayed with immunoSEQ v3.0 at survey level. Clones were sequenced by immunoSEQ multiplex PCR, and TCRdb holds only the in-frame ones, with some missing. The data show 20,000 to 25,000 clones, approximately 81% seen once. The source was unsorted PBMCs, collected 0.1 years before starting antiretroviral therapy. These receptor sequences come from a man in his forties with HIV.

This clone was detected a few times. The rearrangement links TRBV28 to TRBJ1-5; D remains unclear. Germline V CDR1 and CDR2: MDHEN, SYDVKM. V was clipped by 6 bases and J by 5 bases, with 11 bases between them. This CDR3 spans 13 amino acids. This CDR3 is CASRVRGYQPQHF. The CDR3 DNA reads as TGTGCCAGCAGAGTTCGGGGTTATCAGCCCCAGCATTTT. The full variable domain, in which reference TRBV28 and TRBJ1-5 provide the parts outside the CDR3, is DVKVTQSSRYLVKRTGEKVFLECVQDMDHENMFWYRQDPGLGLRLIYFSYDVKMKEKGDIPEGYSVSREKKERFSLILESASTNQTSMYLCASRVRGYQPQHFGDGTRLSIL.

A single count supports this clone. The rearrangement joins TRBV4-3 to TRBJ2-7, with D unclear. Germline V CDR1 and CDR2: LGHNA, YSLEER. This CDR3 has 15 amino acids. V lost 1 base, J lost 3 bases, and 13 bases lay in between. In DNA form, the CDR3 reads TGCGCCAGCAGCCAAGCGACTGGAGACTTCTACGAGCAGTACTTC. Protein: CASSQATGDFYEQYF.

Notes on this clone: Other DNA sequences in this sample translate to the same CDR3. The V gene is TRBV7-3, the J gene TRBJ2-5; D might be TRBD2 (6 bases). Germline lookup yields CDR1 SGHTA and CDR2 FQGTGA. The CDR3 has 14 residues. V was shortened by 5 bases and J by 2 bases, with 12 bases between the two germline ends. DNA for the CDR3: TGTGCCAGCAGCCCTACGGGACTTCAAGAGACCCAGTACTTC. Amino acid sequence: CASSPTGLQETQYF.

The V gene is TRBV6-1, the J gene TRBJ2-7; 9 bases agree with TRBD1. The CDR3 spans 15 residues. Germline V gene sequence: CDR1 MNHNS, CDR2 SASEGT. V lost 6 bases and J lost 0; bases outside the gene matches: 6. This chain's CDR3 is CASRGQGSSSYEQYF. The CDR3 coding sequence is TGTGCCAGCAGGGGACAGGGATCAAGCTCCTACGAGCAGTACTTC.

The chain carries TRBV27 and TRBJ1-2; D is ambiguous. The germline CDR1 and CDR2 sequences are MNHEY and SMNVEV (reference sequence). The CDR3 length is 15 residues. The ends were cut back, 2 bases at V and 2 bases at J, with 12 bases in the middle. CDR3: CASSLIPVRNYGYTF. The CDR3 coding sequence is TGTGCCAGCAGTTTAATTCCAGTGAGGAACTATGGCTACACCTTC.

The chain carries TRBV5-1 and TRBJ1-5; no definite D call. V was shortened by 4 bases and J by 2 bases, with 13 bases between the two germline ends. This CDR3 region has 15 residues. Germline CDR1 is SGHRS and CDR2 is YFSETQ. The chain's CDR3 is CASSPKSGGNQPQHF. In nucleotides, the CDR3 is TGCGCCAGCAGCCCGAAGTCAGGTGGCAATCAGCCCCAGCATTTT.

V is TRBV19 and J is TRBJ2-1; tentative D call: TRBD2 (6 bases). Trimming left V 7 bases short and J 7 bases short, with 14 bases between. Looked up from germline, CDR1 is LNHDA and CDR2 is SQIVND (reference sequence). This CDR3 comprises 13 residues. The CDR3 loop reads CASTRRLGNEQFF. The CDR3, as DNA: TGTGCCAGTACCCGACGACTAGGGAATGAGCAGTTCTTC.

The chain carries TRBV10-3 and TRBJ1-2; D ambiguous. Per germline, CDR1 ENHRY and CDR2 SYGVKD. The CDR3 consists of 13 residues. V shed 11 bases and J shed 4 bases, with 17 bases lying between them. CDR3 DNA sequence: TGTGCCCCCAGACGGGCGCGCGGCTATGGCTACACCTTC. Protein product: CAPRRARGYGYTF.